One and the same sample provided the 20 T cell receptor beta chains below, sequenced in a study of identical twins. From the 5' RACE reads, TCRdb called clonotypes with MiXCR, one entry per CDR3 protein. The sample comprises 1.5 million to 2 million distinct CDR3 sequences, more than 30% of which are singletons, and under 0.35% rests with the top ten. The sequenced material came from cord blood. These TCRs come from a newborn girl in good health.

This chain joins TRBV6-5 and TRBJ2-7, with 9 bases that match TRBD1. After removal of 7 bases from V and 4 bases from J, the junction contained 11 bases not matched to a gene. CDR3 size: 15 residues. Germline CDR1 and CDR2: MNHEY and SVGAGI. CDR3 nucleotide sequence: TGTGCCAGCACCCTTTCCGGGACAGGGCTATACGAGCAGTACTTC. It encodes CASTLSGTGLYEQYF.

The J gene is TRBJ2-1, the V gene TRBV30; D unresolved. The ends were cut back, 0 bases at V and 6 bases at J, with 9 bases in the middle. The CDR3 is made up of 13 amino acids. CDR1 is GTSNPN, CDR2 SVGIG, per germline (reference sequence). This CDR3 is CAWSVRQANEQFF. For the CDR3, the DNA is TGTGCCTGGAGTGTGCGGCAAGCCAATGAGCAGTTCTTC.

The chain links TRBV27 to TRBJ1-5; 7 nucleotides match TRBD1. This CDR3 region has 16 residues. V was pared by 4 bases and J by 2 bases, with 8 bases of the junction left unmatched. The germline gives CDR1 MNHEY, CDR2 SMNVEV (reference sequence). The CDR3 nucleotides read TGTGCCAGCAGTTCCGAGGGGGCGCGAGGCAATCAGCCCCAGCATTTT. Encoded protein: CASSSEGARGNQPQHF.

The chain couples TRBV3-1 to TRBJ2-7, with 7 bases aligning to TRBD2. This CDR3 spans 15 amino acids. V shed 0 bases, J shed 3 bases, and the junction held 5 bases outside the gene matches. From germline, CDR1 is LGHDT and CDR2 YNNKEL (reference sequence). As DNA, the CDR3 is TGTGCCAGCAGCCAAGATATCGCTAGCGGCTACGAGCAGTACTTC. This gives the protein CASSQDIASGYEQYF.

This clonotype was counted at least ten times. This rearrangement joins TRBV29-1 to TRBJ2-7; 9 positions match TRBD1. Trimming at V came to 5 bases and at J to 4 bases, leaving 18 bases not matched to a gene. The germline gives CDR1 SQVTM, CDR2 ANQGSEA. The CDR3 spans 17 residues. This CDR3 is CSVSTYHRGRPNYEQYF. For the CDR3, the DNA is TGCAGCGTTTCAACATACCACAGGGGGCGGCCCAATTACGAGCAGTACTTC.

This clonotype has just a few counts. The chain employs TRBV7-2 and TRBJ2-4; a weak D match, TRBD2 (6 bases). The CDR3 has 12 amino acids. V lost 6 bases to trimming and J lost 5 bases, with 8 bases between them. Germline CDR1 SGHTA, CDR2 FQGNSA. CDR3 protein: CASRRDENIQYF. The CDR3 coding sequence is TGTGCCAGCAGGCGGGACGAAAACATTCAGTACTTC.

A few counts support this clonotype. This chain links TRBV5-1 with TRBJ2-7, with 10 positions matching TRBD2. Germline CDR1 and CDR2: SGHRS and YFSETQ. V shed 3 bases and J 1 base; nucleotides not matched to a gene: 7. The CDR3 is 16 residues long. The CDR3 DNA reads TGCGCCAGCAGCTCCGCCGGGACTAGCGATTCCTACGAGCAGTACTTC. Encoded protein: CASSSAGTSDSYEQYF.

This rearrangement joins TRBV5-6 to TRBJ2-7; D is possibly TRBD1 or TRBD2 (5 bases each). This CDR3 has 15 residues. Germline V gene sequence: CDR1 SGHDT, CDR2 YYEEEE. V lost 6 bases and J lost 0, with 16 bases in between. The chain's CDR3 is CASTPGPSNSYEQYF. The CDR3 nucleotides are TGTGCCAGCACCCCGGGACCTTCTAACTCCTACGAGCAGTACTTC. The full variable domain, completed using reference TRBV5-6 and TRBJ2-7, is DAGVTQSPTHLIKTRGQQVTLRCSPKSGHDTVSWYQQALGQGPQFIFQYYEEEERQRGNFPDRFSGHQFPNYSSELNVNALLLGDSALYLCASTPGPSNSYEQYFGPGTRLTVT.

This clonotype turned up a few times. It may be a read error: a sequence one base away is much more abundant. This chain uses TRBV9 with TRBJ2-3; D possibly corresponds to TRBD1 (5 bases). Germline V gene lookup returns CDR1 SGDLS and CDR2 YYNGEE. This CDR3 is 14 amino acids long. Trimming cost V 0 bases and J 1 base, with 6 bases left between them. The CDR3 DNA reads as TGTGCCAGCAGCGTAGAACAGGGCACAGATACGCAGTATTTT. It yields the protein CASSVEQGTDTQYF.

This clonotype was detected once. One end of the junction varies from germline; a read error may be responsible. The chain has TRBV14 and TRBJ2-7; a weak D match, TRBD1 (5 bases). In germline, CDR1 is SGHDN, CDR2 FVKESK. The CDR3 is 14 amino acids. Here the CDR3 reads CASGQGAGSYEQYF. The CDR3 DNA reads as TGTGCCAGCGGCCAAGGGGCCGGCTCCTACGAGCAGTACTTC. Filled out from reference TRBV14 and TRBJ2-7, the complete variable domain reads EAGVTQFPSHSVIEKGQTVTLRCDPISGHDNLYWYRRVMGKEIKFLLHFVKESKQDESGMPNNRFLAERTGGTYSTLKVQPAELEDSGVYFCASGQGAGSYEQYFGPGTRLTVT.

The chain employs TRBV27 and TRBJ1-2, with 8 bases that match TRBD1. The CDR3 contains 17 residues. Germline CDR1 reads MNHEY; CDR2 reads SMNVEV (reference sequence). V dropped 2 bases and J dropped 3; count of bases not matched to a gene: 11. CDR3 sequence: CASSLPRPGGGHYGYTF. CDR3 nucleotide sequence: TGTGCCAGCAGTTTACCGCGGCCAGGGGGCGGCCACTATGGCTACACCTTC.

CDR3 in amino acids: CASSQRSGSSYNEQYF. The CDR3 DNA is TGCGCCAGCAGCCAAAGGAGCGGGAGCTCCTACAATGAGCAGTACTTC. V usage is TRBV4-1 and J usage is TRBJ2-1, with 8 bases fitting TRBD2. The DNA end favors TRBJ2-7, so the J call may be wrong. Per the germline V gene, CDR1 is MGHRA and CDR2 is YSYEKL. This CDR3 region has 16 residues.

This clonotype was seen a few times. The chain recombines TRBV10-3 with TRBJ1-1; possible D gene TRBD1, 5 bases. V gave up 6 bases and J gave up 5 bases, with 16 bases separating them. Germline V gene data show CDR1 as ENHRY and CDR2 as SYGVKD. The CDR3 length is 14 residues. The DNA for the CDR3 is TGTGCCATCAGACTCGGGACGGAAAGGACTGAAGCTTTCTTT. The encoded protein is CAIRLGTERTEAFF.

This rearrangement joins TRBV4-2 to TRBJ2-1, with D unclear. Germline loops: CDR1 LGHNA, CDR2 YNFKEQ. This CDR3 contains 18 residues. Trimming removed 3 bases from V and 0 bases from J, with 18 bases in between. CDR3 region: CASSQDALGAGSYNEQFF. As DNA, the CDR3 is TGTGCCAGCAGCCAGGATGCTCTAGGAGCCGGCTCCTACAATGAGCAGTTCTTC.

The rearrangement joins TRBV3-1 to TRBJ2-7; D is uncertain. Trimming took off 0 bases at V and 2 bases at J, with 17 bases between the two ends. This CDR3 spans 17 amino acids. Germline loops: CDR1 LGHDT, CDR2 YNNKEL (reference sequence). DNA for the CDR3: TGTGCCAGCAGCCAAGATAGGAGCGCAATTGTTACCTACGAGCAGTACTTC. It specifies CASSQDRSAIVTYEQYF.

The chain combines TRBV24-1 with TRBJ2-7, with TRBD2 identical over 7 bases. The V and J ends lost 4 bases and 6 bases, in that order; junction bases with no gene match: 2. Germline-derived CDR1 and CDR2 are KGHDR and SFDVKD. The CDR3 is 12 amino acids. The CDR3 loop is CATSDAGVEQYF. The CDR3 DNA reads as TGTGCCACCAGTGACGCGGGGGTCGAGCAGTACTTC.

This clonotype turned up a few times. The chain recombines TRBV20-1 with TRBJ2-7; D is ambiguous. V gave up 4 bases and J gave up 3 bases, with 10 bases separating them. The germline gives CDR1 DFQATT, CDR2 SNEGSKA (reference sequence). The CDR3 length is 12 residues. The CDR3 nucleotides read TGCAGTGCTATGAACCAGTACTACGAGCAGTACTTC. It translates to CSAMNQYYEQYF.

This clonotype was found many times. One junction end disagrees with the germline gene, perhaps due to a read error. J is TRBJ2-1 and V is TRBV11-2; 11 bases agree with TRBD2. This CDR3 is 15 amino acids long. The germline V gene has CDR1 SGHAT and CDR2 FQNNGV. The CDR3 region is CASSSLAGVYNEQFF. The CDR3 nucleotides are TGCGCCAGCAGCTCACTAGCGGGAGTCTACAATGAGCAGTTCTTC.

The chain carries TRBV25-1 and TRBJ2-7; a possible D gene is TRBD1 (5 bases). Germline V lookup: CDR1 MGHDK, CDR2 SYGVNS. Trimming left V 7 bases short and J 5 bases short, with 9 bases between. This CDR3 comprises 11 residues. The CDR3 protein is CASTGNHEQYF. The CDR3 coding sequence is TGTGCCAGCACAGGGAACCACGAGCAGTACTTC.

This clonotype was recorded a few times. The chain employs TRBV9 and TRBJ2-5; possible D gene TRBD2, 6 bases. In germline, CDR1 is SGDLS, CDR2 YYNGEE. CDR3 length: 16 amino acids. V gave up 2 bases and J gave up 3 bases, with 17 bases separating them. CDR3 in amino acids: CASSVFGGMAEETQYF. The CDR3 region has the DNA TGTGCCAGCAGCGTCTTCGGGGGAATGGCAGAAGAGACCCAGTACTTC.